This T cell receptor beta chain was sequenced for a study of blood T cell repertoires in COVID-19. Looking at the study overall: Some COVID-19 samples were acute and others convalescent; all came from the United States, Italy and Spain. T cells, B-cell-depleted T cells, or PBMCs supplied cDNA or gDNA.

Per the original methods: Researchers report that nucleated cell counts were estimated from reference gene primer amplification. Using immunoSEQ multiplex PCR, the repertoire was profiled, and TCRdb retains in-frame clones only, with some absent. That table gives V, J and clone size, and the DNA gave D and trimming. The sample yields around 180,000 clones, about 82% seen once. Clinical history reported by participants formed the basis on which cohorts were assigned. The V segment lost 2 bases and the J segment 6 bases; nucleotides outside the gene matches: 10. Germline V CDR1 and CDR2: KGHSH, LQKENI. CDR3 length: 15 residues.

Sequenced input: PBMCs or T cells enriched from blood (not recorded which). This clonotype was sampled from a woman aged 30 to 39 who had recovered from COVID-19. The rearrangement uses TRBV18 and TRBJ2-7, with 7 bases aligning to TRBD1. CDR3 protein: CASSPSIQGSGEQYF. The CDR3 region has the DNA TGTGCCAGCTCACCATCTATACAGGGGTCGGGCGAGCAGTACTTC. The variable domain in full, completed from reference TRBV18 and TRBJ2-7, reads NAGVMQNPRHLVRRRGQEARLRCSPMKGHSHVYWYRQLPEEGLKFMVYLQKENIIDESGMPKERFSAEFPKEGPSILRIQQVVRGDSAAYFCASSPSIQGSGEQYFGPGTRLTVT.